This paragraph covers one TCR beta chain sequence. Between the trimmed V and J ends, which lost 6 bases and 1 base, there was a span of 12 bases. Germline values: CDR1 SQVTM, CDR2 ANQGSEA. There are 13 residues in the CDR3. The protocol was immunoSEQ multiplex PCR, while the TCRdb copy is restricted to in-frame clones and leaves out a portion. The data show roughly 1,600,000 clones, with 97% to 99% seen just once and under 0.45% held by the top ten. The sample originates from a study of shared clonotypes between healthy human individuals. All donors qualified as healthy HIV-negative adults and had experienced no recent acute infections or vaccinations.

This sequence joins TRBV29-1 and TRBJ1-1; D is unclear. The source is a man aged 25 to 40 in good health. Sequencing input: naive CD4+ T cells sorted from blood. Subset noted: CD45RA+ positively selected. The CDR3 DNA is TGCAGCGTCCCACACGACGCGAACACTGAAGCTTTCTTT. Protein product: CSVPHDANTEAFF. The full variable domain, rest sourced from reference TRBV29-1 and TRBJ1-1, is SAVISQKPSRDICQRGTSLTIQCQVDSQVTMMFWYRQQPGQSLTLIATANQGSEATYESGFVIDKFPISRPNLTFSTLTVSNMSPEDSSIYLCSVPHDANTEAFFGQGTRLTVV.